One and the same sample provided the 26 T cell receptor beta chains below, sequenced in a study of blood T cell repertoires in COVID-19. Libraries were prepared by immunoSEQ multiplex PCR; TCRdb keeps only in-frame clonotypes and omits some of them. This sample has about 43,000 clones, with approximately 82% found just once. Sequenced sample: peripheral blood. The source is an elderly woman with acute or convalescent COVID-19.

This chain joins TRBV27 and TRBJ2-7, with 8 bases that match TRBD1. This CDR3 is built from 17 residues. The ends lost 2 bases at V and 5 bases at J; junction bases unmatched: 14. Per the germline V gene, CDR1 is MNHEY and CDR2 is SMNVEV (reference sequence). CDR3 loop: CASSLQGGRTGLNEQYF. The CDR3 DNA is TGTGCCAGCAGTTTACAGGGGGGCAGGACAGGGCTCAACGAGCAGTACTTC.

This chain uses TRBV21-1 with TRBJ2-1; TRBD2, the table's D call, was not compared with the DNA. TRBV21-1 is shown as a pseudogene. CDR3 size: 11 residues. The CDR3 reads CASHSGVEQFF. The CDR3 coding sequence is TGTGCCAGCCATAGCGGGGTCGAGCAGTTCTTC.

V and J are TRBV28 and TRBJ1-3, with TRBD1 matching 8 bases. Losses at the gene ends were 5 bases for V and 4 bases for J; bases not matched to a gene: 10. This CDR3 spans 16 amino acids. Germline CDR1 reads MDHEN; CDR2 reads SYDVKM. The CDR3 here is CASSIHLGQGGNTIYF. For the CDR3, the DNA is TGTGCCAGCAGTATACACCTCGGACAGGGAGGAAACACCATATATTTT.

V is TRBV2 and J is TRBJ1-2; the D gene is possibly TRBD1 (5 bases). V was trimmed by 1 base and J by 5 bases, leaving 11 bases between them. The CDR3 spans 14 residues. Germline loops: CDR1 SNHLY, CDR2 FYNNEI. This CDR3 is CASSEERGGYGYTF. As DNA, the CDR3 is TGTGCCAGCAGTGAAGAGAGGGGAGGATATGGCTACACCTTC.

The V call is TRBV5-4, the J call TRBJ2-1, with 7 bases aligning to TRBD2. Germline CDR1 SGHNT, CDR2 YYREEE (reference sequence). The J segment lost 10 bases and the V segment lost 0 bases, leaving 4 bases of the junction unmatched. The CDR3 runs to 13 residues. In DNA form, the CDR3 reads TGTGCCAGCAGCTTGGACGGGGAGGGGGAGCAGTTCTTC. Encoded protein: CASSLDGEGEQFF.

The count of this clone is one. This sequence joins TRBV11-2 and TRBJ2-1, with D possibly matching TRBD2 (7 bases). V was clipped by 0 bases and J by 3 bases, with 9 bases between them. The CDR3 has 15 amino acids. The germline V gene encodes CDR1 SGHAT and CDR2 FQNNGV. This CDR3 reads CASSLDGGRYNEQFF. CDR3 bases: TGTGCCAGCAGCTTAGACGGGGGGCGCTACAATGAGCAGTTCTTC. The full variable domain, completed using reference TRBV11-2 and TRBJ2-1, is EAGVAQSPRYKIIEKRQSVAFWCNPISGHATLYWYQQILGQGPKLLIQFQNNGVVDDSQLPKDRFSAERLKGVDSTLKIQPAKLEDSAVYLCASSLDGGRYNEQFFGPGTRLTVL.

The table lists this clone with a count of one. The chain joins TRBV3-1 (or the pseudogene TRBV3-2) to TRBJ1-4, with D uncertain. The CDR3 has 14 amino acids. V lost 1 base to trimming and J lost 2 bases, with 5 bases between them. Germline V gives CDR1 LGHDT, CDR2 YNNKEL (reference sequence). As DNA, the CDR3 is TGTGCCAGCAGCCAAGGGCGGACTAATGAAAAACTGTTTTTT. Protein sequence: CASSQGRTNEKLFF.

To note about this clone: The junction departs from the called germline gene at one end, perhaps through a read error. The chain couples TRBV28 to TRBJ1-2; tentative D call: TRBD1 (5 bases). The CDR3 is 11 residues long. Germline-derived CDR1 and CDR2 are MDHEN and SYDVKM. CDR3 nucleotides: TGTGCCATCCAGGGTAACGATGGCTACACCTTC. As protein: CAIQGNDGYTF.

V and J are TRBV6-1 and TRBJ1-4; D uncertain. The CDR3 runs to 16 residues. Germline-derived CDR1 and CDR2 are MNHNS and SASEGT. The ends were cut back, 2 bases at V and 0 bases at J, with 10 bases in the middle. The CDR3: CASSEFARATNEKLFF. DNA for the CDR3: TGTGCCAGCAGTGAATTTGCACGCGCAACTAATGAAAAACTGTTTTTT.

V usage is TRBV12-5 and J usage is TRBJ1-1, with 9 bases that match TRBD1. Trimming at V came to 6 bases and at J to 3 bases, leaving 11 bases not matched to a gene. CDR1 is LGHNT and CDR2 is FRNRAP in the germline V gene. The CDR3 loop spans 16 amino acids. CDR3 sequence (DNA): TGTGCTAGTGGGGGGGGACCGGGACAGGGTCACACTGAAGCTTTCTTT. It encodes CASGGGPGQGHTEAFF.

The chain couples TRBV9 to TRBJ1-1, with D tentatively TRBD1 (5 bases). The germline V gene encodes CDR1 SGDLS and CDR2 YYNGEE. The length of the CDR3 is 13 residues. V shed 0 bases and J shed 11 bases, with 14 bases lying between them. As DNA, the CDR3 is TGTGCCAGCAGCGTAGCGGGGACTCGGGAGGCTTTCTTT. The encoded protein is CASSVAGTREAFF.

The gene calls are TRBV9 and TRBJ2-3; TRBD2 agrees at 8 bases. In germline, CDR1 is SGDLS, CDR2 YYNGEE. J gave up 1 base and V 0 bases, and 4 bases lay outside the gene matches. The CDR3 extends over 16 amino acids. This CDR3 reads CASSVDPAGGTDTQYF. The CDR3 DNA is TGTGCCAGCAGCGTAGACCCAGCGGGGGGCACAGATACGCAGTATTTT.

CDR3 bases: TGTGCCAGCAGCTCGGACAGTGTCTATGGCTACACCTTC. This translates into CASSSDSVYGYTF. The rearrangement joins TRBV7-2 to TRBJ1-2; D may be TRBD1 (6 bases). V dropped 4 bases and J dropped 4 bases, with 10 bases sitting between them. Per the germline V gene, CDR1 is SGHTA and CDR2 is FQGNSA. This CDR3 has 13 amino acids.

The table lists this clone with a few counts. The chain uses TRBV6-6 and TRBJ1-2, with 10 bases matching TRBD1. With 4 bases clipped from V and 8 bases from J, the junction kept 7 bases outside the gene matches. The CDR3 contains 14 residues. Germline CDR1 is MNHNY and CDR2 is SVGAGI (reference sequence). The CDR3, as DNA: TGTGCCAGCAGTTGGGGGACAGGGGCAGAGGGCTACACCTTC. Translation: CASSWGTGAEGYTF.

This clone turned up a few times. The CDR3 reads CASSLVRGGTTDTQYF. In DNA form, the CDR3 reads TGTGCCAGCAGCTTAGTTAGGGGGGGGACAACAGATACGCAGTATTTT. This chain connects TRBV11-2 to TRBJ2-3; perhaps TRBD2 as D (7 bases). Germline V lookup: CDR1 SGHAT, CDR2 FQNNGV. The CDR3 consists of 16 residues. V was pared by 1 base and J by 3 bases, with 14 bases between.

As DNA, the CDR3 is TGTGCCAGTAGTGGGGGGGAGAATCAGCCCCAGCATTTT. This codes for CASSGGENQPQHF. V and J are TRBV19 and TRBJ1-5; a possible D gene is TRBD1 (5 bases). This CDR3 has 13 amino acids. Trimming removed 5 bases at V and 4 bases at J, with 9 bases between. Germline V lookup: CDR1 LNHDA, CDR2 SQIVND (reference sequence).

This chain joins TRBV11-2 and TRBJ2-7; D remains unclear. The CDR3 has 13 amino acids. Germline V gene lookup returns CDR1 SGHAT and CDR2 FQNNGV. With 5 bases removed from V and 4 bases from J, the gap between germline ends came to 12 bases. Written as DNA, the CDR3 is TGTGCCAGCAGCACCTCCTTTGAGTACGAGCAGTACTTC. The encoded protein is CASSTSFEYEQYF.

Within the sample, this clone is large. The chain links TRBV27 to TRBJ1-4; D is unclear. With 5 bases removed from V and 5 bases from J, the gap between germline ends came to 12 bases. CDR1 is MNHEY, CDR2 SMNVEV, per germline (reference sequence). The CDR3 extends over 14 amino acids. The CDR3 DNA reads TGTGCCAGCAGTCCCGACACCTACAATGAAAAACTGTTTTTT. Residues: CASSPDTYNEKLFF.

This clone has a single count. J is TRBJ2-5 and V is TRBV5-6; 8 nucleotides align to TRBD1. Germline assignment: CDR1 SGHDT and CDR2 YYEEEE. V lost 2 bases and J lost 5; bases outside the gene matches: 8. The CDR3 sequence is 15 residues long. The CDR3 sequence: CASSLESGGGETQYF. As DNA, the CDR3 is TGTGCCAGCAGCTTAGAATCAGGGGGCGGCGAGACCCAGTACTTC.

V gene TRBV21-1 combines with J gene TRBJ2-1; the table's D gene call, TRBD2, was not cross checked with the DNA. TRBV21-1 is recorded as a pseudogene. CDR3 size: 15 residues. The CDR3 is CASSKGLAGYNEQFF. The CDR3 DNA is TGTGCCAGCAGCAAAGGACTAGCGGGTTACAATGAGCAGTTCTTC.

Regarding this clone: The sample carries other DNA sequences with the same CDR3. The DNA for the CDR3 is TGTGCCAGCAGTTACAAGACAGGGTTGTATACCGGGGAGCTGTTTTTT. It encodes CASSYKTGLYTGELFF. The chain employs TRBV6-2 or TRBV6-3 and TRBJ2-2; 7 bases map to TRBD1. The CDR3 sequence is 16 residues long. The V gene end was trimmed by 2 bases and the J gene end by 5 bases; junction bases not matched to a gene: 8. CDR1 and CDR2 from the germline V gene are MNHEY and SVGEGT.

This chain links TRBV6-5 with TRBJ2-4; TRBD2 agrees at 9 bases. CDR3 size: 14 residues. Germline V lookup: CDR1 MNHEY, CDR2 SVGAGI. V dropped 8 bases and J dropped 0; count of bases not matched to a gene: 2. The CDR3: CASSTSGAKNIQYF. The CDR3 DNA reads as TGTGCCAGCTCGACTAGCGGAGCCAAAAACATTCAGTACTTC.

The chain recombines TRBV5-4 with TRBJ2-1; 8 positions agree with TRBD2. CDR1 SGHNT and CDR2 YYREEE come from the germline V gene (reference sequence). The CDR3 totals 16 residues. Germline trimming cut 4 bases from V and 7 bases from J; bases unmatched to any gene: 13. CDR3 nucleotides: TGTGCCAGCAGCCCGTCTTACGGGGGGGGATTTAATGAGCAGTTCTTC. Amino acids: CASSPSYGGGFNEQFF.

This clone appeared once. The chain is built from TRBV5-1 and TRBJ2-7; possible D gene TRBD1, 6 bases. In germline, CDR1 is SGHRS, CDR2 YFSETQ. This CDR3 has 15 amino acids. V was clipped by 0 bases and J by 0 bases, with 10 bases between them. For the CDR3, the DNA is TGCGCCAGCAGCTTGGGGGGGCCTTCCTCCTACGAGCAGTACTTC. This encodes CASSLGGPSSYEQYF.

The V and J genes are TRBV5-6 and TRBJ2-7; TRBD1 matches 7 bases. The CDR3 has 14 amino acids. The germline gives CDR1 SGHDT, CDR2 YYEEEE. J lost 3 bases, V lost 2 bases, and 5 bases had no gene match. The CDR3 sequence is CASSLGQVGYEQYF. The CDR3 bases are TGTGCCAGCAGCTTAGGACAGGTGGGCTACGAGCAGTACTTC.

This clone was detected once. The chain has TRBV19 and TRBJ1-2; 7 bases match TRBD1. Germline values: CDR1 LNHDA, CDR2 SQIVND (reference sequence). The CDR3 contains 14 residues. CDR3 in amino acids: CAATGSGERYGYTF. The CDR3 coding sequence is TGTGCTGCGACAGGGTCGGGGGAGCGGTATGGCTACACCTTC.